The clone carrying this T cell receptor (beta chain) came up a few times. Its antigen remains unidentified. Produced via immunoSEQ multiplex PCR; TCRdb's table is partial and in-frame only. The sample lists more than 40,000 clones, 70% to 80% occurring once. These data originate in a study of vaccination effects on CD4 cells after COVID-19. Culture lasted 10 days before CD4+ T cell isolation. Trimming took 0 bases from V and 3 from J, leaving 11 bases between them. There are 15 residues in the CDR3. Germline V gene sequence: CDR1 LGHNA, CDR2 YNFKEQ. The starting material was CD4+ T cells from PBMCs cultured without peptide, obtained before COVID-19 vaccination. This sequence was found in a human donor who had a prior SARS-CoV-2 infection. The chain recombines TRBV4-2 with TRBJ1-2, with D hard to call. In nucleotides, the CDR3 is TGTGCCAGCAGCCAAGAGGCGAGGGTTTACTATGGCTACACCTTC. It specifies CASSQEARVYYGYTF.